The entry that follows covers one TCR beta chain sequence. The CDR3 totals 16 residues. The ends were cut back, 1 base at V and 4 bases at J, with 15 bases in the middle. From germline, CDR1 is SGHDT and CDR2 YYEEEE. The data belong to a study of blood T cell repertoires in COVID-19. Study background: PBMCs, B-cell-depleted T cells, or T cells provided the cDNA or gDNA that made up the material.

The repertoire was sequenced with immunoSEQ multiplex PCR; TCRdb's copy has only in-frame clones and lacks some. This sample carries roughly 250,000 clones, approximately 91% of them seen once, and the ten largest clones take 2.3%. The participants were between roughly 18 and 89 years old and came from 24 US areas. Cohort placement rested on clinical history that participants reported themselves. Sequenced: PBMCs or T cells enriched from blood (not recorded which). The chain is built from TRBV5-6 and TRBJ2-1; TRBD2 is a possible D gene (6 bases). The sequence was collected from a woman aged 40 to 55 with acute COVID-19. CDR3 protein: CASSLLAANIYNEQFF. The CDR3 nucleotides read TGTGCCAGCAGCTTGTTAGCGGCGAATATTTACAATGAGCAGTTCTTC. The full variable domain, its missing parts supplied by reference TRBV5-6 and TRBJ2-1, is DAGVTQSPTHLIKTRGQQVTLRCSPKSGHDTVSWYQQALGQGPQFIFQYYEEEERQRGNFPDRFSGHQFPNYSSELNVNALLLGDSALYLCASSLLAANIYNEQFFGPGTRLTVL.